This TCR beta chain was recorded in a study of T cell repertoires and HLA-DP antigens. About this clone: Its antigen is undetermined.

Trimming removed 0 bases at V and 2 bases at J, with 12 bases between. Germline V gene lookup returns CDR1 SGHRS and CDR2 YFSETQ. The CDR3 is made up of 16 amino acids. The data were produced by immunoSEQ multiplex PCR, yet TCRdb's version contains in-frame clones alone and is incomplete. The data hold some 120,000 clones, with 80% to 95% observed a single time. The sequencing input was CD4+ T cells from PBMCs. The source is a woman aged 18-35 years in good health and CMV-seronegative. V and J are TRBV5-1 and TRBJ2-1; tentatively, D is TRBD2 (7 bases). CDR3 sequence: CASSLAGGLPYNEQFF. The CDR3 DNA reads TGCGCCAGCAGCTTGGCGGGGGGCCTCCCCTACAATGAGCAGTTCTTC.